Following are 13 T cell receptor beta chains from one sample sequenced in a study of response to subunit inactivated influenza vaccine. TCRdb reanalysed the RT-PCR reads using MiXCR and keeps one entry per CDR3 protein. The repertoire holds hundreds of thousands of distinct CDR3 sequences, 12% to 15% seen once, with 7.6% in the top ten. The sequences come from PBMCs from blood, collected 14 days before vaccination. The receptors were gathered from a man over 45 who received an inactivated influenza vaccine.

This clonotype was seen more than once but under ten times. CDR3 bases: TGTGCCAGCAGCCCCCGGACGCCCCCGAGGACCGGGGAGCTGTTTTTT. Translating it yields CASSPRTPPRTGELFF. V is TRBV7-9 and J is TRBJ2-2; D remains ambiguous. The germline V gene has CDR1 SEHNR and CDR2 FQNEAQ (reference sequence). With 5 bases removed from V and 5 bases from J, the gap between germline ends came to 18 bases. This CDR3 has 16 residues.

The genes are TRBV28 and TRBJ2-5; tentative D call: TRBD2 (7 bases). The V gene lost 9 bases and the J gene lost 0 bases, with 14 bases spanning the gap. The CDR3 loop spans 14 amino acids. Germline loops: CDR1 MDHEN, CDR2 SYDVKM. Here the CDR3 reads CASGGGVHQETQYF. As DNA, the CDR3 is TGTGCCAGTGGGGGGGGCGTTCACCAAGAGACCCAGTACTTC.

V usage is TRBV3-1 and J usage is TRBJ1-2; weak D call: TRBD1 (6 bases). The length of the CDR3 is 16 residues. Germline values: CDR1 LGHDT, CDR2 YNNKEL (reference sequence). The germline V and J ends were trimmed by 3 bases and 8 bases, with 22 bases remaining between them. CDR3 in amino acids: CASSHRRTEAGRGYTF. Here the CDR3 DNA reads TGTGCCAGCAGCCACAGAAGGACAGAGGCCGGGAGGGGCTACACCTTC.

Many counts were recorded for this clonotype. Here the CDR3 reads CASSLLAGGSGELFF. The CDR3 nucleotides are TGTGCCAGCAGCCTACTAGCGGGAGGGTCCGGGGAGCTGTTTTTT. V gene TRBV7-2 combines with J gene TRBJ2-2; 13 positions match TRBD2. V lost 5 bases, J lost 6 bases, and 3 bases stayed unmatched. Germline CDR1 reads SGHTA; CDR2 reads FQGNSA. CDR3 length equals 15 residues.

The genes are TRBV5-1 and TRBJ2-1, with 7 bases matching TRBD2. V gave up 0 bases and J gave up 9 bases; unmatched junction bases: 6. Germline CDR1 reads SGHRS; CDR2 reads YFSETQ. CDR3 length: 14 amino acids. DNA for the CDR3: TGCGCCAGCAGCTTGGGGACTAGAGGGATTGAGCAGTTCTTC. Translated: CASSLGTRGIEQFF.

CDR3 in amino acids: CASRTRTGANVLTF. The CDR3 DNA follows: TGTGCCAGCAGGACTAGAACTGGGGCCAACGTCCTGACTTTC. The V gene is TRBV2, the J gene TRBJ2-6, with D possibly matching TRBD2 (6 bases). Germline V gene lookup returns CDR1 SNHLY and CDR2 FYNNEI. V shed 6 bases and J shed 2 bases, with 8 bases lying between them. The CDR3 is 14 amino acids.

The table lists this clonotype with many counts. The chain combines TRBV12-3 or TRBV12-4 with TRBJ2-2; D unresolved. The CDR3 extends over 13 amino acids. This chain's CDR3 is CVTGPKVTGELFF. The CDR3 region has the DNA TGTGTCACTGGCCCAAAAGTCACCGGGGAGCTGTTTTTT.

This clonotype occurred many times. V and J are TRBV20-1 and TRBJ2-2; D remains ambiguous. Germline-derived CDR1 and CDR2 are DFQATT and SNEGSKA (reference sequence). The CDR3 consists of 13 residues. V was pared by 3 bases and J by 2 bases, with 7 bases between. CDR3 in amino acids: CSASFLNTGELFF. CDR3 in DNA: TGCAGTGCTAGTTTTCTAAACACCGGGGAGCTGTTTTTT.

This clonotype was seen only a few times. V is TRBV9 and J is TRBJ2-2, with D hard to call. Germline CDR1 reads SGDLS; CDR2 reads YYNGEE. Between the trimmed V and J ends, which lost 0 bases and 1 base, there was a span of 13 bases. The CDR3 length is 17 residues. CDR3 DNA sequence: TGTGCCAGCAGCGTAGGTCAGGCCTCACAGAACACCGGGGAGCTGTTTTTT. Amino acid sequence: CASSVGQASQNTGELFF.

In this sample, this clonotype turned up a few times. The CDR3 region has the DNA TGCAGCGTTGAAGAGTGGGCCCAGAGGGGGGAGCAGTACTTC. Translated: CSVEEWAQRGEQYF. The rearrangement links TRBV29-1 to TRBJ2-7, with D possibly matching TRBD1 (6 bases). Germline V gene sequence: CDR1 SQVTM, CDR2 ANQGSEA. Trimming took 0 bases from V and 7 from J, leaving 16 bases between them. The length of the CDR3 is 14 residues.

This clonotype was detected ten times or more. The chain combines TRBV28 with TRBJ1-5; the D is unclear. Per germline, CDR1 MDHEN and CDR2 SYDVKM. V lost 5 bases, J lost 3 bases, and 11 bases lay in between. The CDR3 runs to 14 residues. CDR3 sequence: CASSIGPNNQPQHF. As DNA, the CDR3 is TGTGCCAGCAGTATAGGACCGAACAATCAGCCCCAGCATTTT.

The CDR3 nucleotides read TGTGCCAGCAGCTTATCACTAACCCGACAAGAGACCCAGTACTTC. It translates to CASSLSLTRQETQYF. The rearrangement joins TRBV7-6 to TRBJ2-5; D not certain. The germline V gene has CDR1 SGHVS and CDR2 FNYEAQ. The CDR3 is 15 amino acids. V shed 2 bases and J shed 2 bases, with 12 bases lying between them. Combining the CDR3 with reference TRBV7-6 and TRBJ2-5 gives the whole variable domain GAGVSQSPRYKVTKRGQDVALRCDPISGHVSLYWYRQALGQGPEFLTYFNYEAQQDKSGLPNDRFSAERPEGSISTLTIQRTEQRDSAMYRCASSLSLTRQETQYFGPGTRLLVL.

This clonotype was observed at least ten times. J is TRBJ2-3 and V is TRBV5-1, with TRBD1 matching 7 bases. With 5 bases clipped from V and 9 bases from J, the junction kept 0 bases outside the gene matches. CDR3 length: 10 residues. Per germline, CDR1 SGHRS and CDR2 YFSETQ. As DNA, the CDR3 is TGCGCCAGCAGGGGACAGACGCAGTATTTT. Translation: CASRGQTQYF.